Listed here are 13 T cell receptor beta chains from one sample, sequenced in a study of blood T cells in healthy people across ages. A sample-barcoded 5' primer and a J-beta primer mix were used in a second PCR of roughly 7 to 11 cycles. One entry per CDR3 protein results from TCRdb running MiXCR on the 5' RACE reads. The repertoire holds 900,000 to 950,000 distinct CDR3 sequences, with 25% to 35% as singletons. This sample also appeared in a second study, on T cells of mothers and their children.

The specimen was blood. The receptors come from a middle-aged woman in good health.

This clonotype was found a few times. The chain has TRBV11-2 and TRBJ2-1; tentatively, D is TRBD1 or TRBD2 (5 bases each). The germline gives CDR1 SGHAT, CDR2 FQNNGV. V was pared by 2 bases and J by 6 bases, with 11 bases between. The CDR3 covers 14 residues. CDR3 region: CASSLHLGTNEQFF. CDR3 DNA sequence: TGTGCCAGCAGCTTACACCTTGGGACCAATGAGCAGTTCTTC.

This clonotype came up many times. The rearrangement uses TRBV5-6 and TRBJ2-7; the D gene is possibly TRBD2 (6 bases). Trimming removed 0 bases at V and 2 bases at J, with 9 bases between. Germline loops: CDR1 SGHDT, CDR2 YYEEEE. CDR3 length: 14 amino acids. The CDR3 spells CASSLAGEAYEQYF. As DNA, the CDR3 is TGTGCCAGCAGCTTGGCGGGGGAGGCCTACGAGCAGTACTTC.

As concerns this clonotype: This may stem from a read error, because a much larger clone lies one nucleotide away. The CDR3 bases are TGTGCCAGCACTCTTGGGCAAGAGACCCAGAACTTC. It yields the protein CASTLGQETQNF. This rearrangement joins TRBV12-3 or TRBV12-4 to TRBJ2-5, with D unclear. The CDR3 runs 12 residues.

This chain uses TRBV20-1 with TRBJ2-7, with TRBD2 matching over 9 bases. The CDR3 is made up of 15 amino acids. V shed 2 bases and J 3 bases; nucleotides not matched to a gene: 8. Germline V gene sequence: CDR1 DFQATT, CDR2 SNEGSKA (reference sequence). The CDR3 DNA reads TGCAGTGCTAGAACAACTAGCGGGTTTGACTACGAGCAGTACTTC. This gives the protein CSARTTSGFDYEQYF.

This clonotype has a handful of counts. The rearrangement uses TRBV12-3 or TRBV12-4 and TRBJ1-1, with TRBD1 matching over 9 bases. This CDR3 has 13 amino acids. V gave up 4 bases and J gave up 12 bases; unmatched junction bases: 9. The CDR3 sequence is CASSSGQGLWTFF. The CDR3 nucleotides read TGTGCCAGCAGTTCGGGACAGGGACTTTGGACTTTCTTT.

The sample holds a few counts of this clonotype. One junction end disagrees with the germline gene, perhaps due to a read error. The rearrangement links TRBV9 to TRBJ1-2, with D possibly being TRBD1 (5 bases). This CDR3 spans 15 amino acids. Germline-derived CDR1 and CDR2 are SGDLS and YYNGEE. The CDR3 DNA follows: TGTGCCAGCAGCGCCGACAGAAGAACTAACTATGGCCACACCTTC. Amino acid sequence: CASSADRRTNYGHTF. The variable domain in full, completed from reference TRBV9 and TRBJ1-2, reads DSGVTQTPKHLITATGQRVTLRCSPRSGDLSVYWYQQSLDQGLQFLIQYYNGEERAKGNILERFSAQQFPDLHSELNLSSLELGDSALYFCASSADRRTNYGHTFGSGTRLTVV.

This clonotype was counted only a few times. The chain combines TRBV7-2 with TRBJ1-2; the D gene is possibly TRBD1 (6 bases). The CDR3 loop spans 16 amino acids. Germline V gene lookup returns CDR1 SGHTA and CDR2 FQGNSA. V dropped 5 bases and J dropped 3 bases, with 19 bases sitting between them. CDR3 bases: TGTGCCAGCAGCCCTGGACAATTCGAGGGGGACTATGGCTACACCTTC. It is translated as CASSPGQFEGDYGYTF.

J is TRBJ1-1 and V is TRBV6-1, with 9 nucleotides matching TRBD1. V trimming: 6 bases; J trimming: 5 bases; junction bases outside the gene matches: 16. CDR1 and CDR2 (germline): MNHNS, SASEGT. The CDR3 runs to 17 residues. In DNA form, the CDR3 reads TGTGCCAGCAGCCCTGCGGGACAGGGAGCTGCTGGGACTGAAGCTTTCTTT. This translates into CASSPAGQGAAGTEAFF.

J is TRBJ2-5 and V is TRBV7-9; tentative D call: TRBD1 (6 bases). CDR3 length: 15 residues. Germline V CDR1 and CDR2: SEHNR, FQNEAQ (reference sequence). Trimming removed 1 base at V and 3 bases at J, with 12 bases between. CDR3 in amino acids: CASSLGRRGKETQYF. In DNA form, the CDR3 reads TGTGCCAGCAGCTTAGGCCGAAGGGGGAAAGAGACCCAGTACTTC.

The rearrangement links TRBV7-9 to TRBJ2-1; D uncertain. The CDR3 is made up of 17 amino acids. Germline V lookup: CDR1 SEHNR, CDR2 FQNEAQ (reference sequence). V was clipped by 2 bases and J by 0 bases, with 14 bases between them. The CDR3 DNA follows: TGTGCCAGCAGCTTATCCCGGACCCTCAGCTCCTACAATGAGCAGTTCTTC. It translates to CASSLSRTLSSYNEQFF.

This sequence joins TRBV2 and TRBJ1-2; 11 bases map to TRBD1. Germline V gives CDR1 SNHLY, CDR2 FYNNEI. The CDR3 length is 15 residues. Trimming at V came to 5 bases and at J to 4 bases, leaving 6 bases not matched to a gene. The CDR3 DNA follows: TGTGCCAGCAGTCCAAGGGACAGGGGGGCCTATGGCTACACCTTC. Translating gives CASSPRDRGAYGYTF.

The rearrangement uses TRBV7-2 and TRBJ2-7; D ambiguous. Per the germline V gene, CDR1 is SGHTA and CDR2 is FQGNSA. V gave up 0 bases and J gave up 0 bases, with 9 bases separating them. The CDR3 totals 15 residues. CDR3 sequence reads: CASSLAGDPSYEQYF. In DNA, the CDR3 is TGTGCCAGCAGCTTAGCTGGAGATCCCTCCTACGAGCAGTACTTC.

This sequence joins TRBV9 and TRBJ2-7, with no clear D. CDR1 is SGDLS, CDR2 YYNGEE, per germline. The CDR3 totals 14 residues. Trimming left V 5 bases short and J 7 bases short, with 19 bases between. CDR3 loop: CASSKQSSYNEQYF. The DNA for the CDR3 is TGTGCCAGCAGTAAACAGAGCTCCTACAATGAGCAGTACTTC.